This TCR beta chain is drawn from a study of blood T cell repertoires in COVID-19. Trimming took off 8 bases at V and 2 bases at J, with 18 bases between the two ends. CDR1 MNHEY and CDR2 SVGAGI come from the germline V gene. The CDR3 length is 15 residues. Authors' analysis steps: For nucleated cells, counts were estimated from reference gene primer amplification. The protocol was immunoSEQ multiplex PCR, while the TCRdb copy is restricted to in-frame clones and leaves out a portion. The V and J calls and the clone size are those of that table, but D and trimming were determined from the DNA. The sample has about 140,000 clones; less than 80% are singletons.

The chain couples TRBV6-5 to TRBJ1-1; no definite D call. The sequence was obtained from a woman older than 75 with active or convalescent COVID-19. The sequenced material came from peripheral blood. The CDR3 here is CASRSGGGGNTEAFF. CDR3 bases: TGTGCCAGCCGATCTGGAGGTGGCGGTAACACTGAAGCTTTCTTT.